Following are 6 T cell receptor beta chains from one sample sequenced in a study of blood T cell repertoires in COVID-19. Sequenced by immunoSEQ multiplex PCR; TCRdb stores in-frame clones only, minus some. This table has 30,000 to 35,000 clones, 83% appearing once. The specimen was peripheral blood. The receptors were gathered from a man in his forties or fifties with acute or convalescent COVID-19.

The chain is built from TRBV5-6 and TRBJ1-6, with D unclear. Germline V gene sequence: CDR1 SGHDT, CDR2 YYEEEE. The V gene lost 3 bases and the J gene lost 1 base, with 5 bases spanning the gap. The CDR3 runs 14 residues. Written as DNA, the CDR3 is TGTGCCAGCAGCTCGCAGTCCTATAATTCACCCCTCCACTTT. This translates into CASSSQSYNSPLHF.

The J gene is TRBJ2-3, the V gene TRBV24-1, with 7 bases identical to TRBD2. The germline CDR1 and CDR2 sequences are KGHDR and SFDVKD. This CDR3 region has 15 residues. J gave up 5 bases and V 4 bases, and 8 bases lay outside the gene matches. The CDR3: CATSEGGSGKDTQYF. The CDR3 nucleotides are TGTGCCACCAGTGAGGGGGGAAGCGGGAAAGATACGCAGTATTTT.

The J gene is TRBJ1-5, the V gene TRBV2, with D tentatively TRBD1 (5 bases). This CDR3 spans 11 amino acids. CDR1 SNHLY and CDR2 FYNNEI come from the germline V gene. The V end was cut by 4 bases, the J end by 9 bases, with 7 bases between. CDR3 nucleotides: TGTGCCAGCAGTGTGGGGGGGCCCCAGCATTTT. Its translation: CASSVGGPQHF.

The CDR3 here is CASRATGIYSPLHF. As DNA, the CDR3 is TGTGCCAGCAGGGCAACAGGGATCTATTCACCCCTCCACTTT. The chain recombines TRBV2 with TRBJ1-6, with a possible D match to TRBD1 (6 bases). Trimming cost V 6 bases and J 8 bases, with 14 bases left between them. Germline V lookup: CDR1 SNHLY, CDR2 FYNNEI. The CDR3 totals 14 residues.

This chain links TRBV5-1 with TRBJ2-3; 8 nucleotides align to TRBD2. The V segment lost 0 bases and the J segment 4 bases; nucleotides outside the gene matches: 4. The CDR3 runs to 15 residues. Germline CDR1 SGHRS, CDR2 YFSETQ. The CDR3 here is CASSLASGSADTQYF. In DNA form, the CDR3 reads TGCGCCAGCAGCTTGGCCAGCGGGAGCGCAGATACGCAGTATTTT.

The rearrangement uses TRBV28 and TRBJ1-5; D unresolved. The CDR3 is 14 residues long. Trimming left V 7 bases short and J 5 bases short, with 15 bases between. Germline lookup yields CDR1 MDHEN and CDR2 SYDVKM. As DNA, the CDR3 is TGTGCCAGCACTATTCCGGAGCGACATCAGCCCCAGCATTTT. Its translation: CASTIPERHQPQHF.